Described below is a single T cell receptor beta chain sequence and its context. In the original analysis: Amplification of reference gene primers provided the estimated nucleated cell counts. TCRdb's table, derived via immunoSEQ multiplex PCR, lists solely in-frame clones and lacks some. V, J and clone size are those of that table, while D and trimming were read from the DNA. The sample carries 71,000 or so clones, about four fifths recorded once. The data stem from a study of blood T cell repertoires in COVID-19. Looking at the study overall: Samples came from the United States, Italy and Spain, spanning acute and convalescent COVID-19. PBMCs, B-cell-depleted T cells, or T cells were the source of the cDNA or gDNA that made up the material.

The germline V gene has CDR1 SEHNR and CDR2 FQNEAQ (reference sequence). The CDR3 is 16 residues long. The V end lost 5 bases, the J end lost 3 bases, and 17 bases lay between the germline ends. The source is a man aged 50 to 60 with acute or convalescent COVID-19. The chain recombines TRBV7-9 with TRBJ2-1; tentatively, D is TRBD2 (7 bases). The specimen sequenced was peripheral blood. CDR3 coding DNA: TGTGCCAGCAGCGGGTCTGGGGGGGCCCACTACAATGAGCAGTTCTTC. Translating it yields CASSGSGGAHYNEQFF. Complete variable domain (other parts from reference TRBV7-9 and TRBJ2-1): DTGVSQNPRHKITKRGQNVTFRCDPISEHNRLYWYRQTLGQGPEFLTYFQNEAQLEKSRLLSDRFSAERPKGSFSTLEIQRTEQGDSAMYLCASSGSGGAHYNEQFFGPGTRLTVL.